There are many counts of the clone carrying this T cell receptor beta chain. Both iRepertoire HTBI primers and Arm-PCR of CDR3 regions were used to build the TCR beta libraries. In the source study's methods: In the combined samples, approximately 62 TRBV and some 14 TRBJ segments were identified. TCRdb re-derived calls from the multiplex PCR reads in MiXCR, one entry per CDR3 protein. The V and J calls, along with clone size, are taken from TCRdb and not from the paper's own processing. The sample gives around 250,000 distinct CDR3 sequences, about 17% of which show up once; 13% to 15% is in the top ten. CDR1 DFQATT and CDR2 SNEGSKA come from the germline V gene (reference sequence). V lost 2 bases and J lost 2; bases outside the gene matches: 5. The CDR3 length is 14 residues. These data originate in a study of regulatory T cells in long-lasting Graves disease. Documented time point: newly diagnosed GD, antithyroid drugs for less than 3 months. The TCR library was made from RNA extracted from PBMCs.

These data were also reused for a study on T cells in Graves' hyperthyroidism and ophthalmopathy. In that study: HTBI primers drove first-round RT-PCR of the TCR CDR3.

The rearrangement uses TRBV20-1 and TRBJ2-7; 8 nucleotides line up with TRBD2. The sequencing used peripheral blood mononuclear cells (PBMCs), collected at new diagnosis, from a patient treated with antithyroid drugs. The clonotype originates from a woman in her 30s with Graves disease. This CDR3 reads CSARSGLGAYEQYF. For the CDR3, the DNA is TGCAGTGCTAGATCGGGACTAGGGGCCTACGAGCAGTACTTC.